What follows are 30 T cell receptor beta chains derived from one specimen sequenced in a study of shared clonotypes between healthy human individuals. The table came from immunoSEQ multiplex PCR; TCRdb's copy has only in-frame clones and leaves some out. The data hold about 490,000 clones, with about 80% observed a single time. The sample comprised PBMCs. These receptors came from a woman aged 40 to 55 in good health. Some clones in this sample may be carry-over from other donors' samples.

This chain links TRBV6-1 with TRBJ2-7; no definite D call. The CDR3 sequence is 15 residues long. Germline lookup yields CDR1 MNHNS and CDR2 SASEGT. Trimming took off 2 bases at V and 0 bases at J, with 11 bases between the two ends. Here the CDR3 DNA reads TGTGCCAGCAGTGAAAGTTCGGTCAGCTCCTACGAGCAGTACTTC. It translates to CASSESSVSSYEQYF.

The chain combines TRBV5-1 with TRBJ2-7; TRBD2 matches 9 bases. Germline CDR1 reads SGHRS; CDR2 reads YFSETQ. V dropped 0 bases and J dropped 6; count of bases not matched to a gene: 10. CDR3 length equals 16 residues. The CDR3 spells CASSLGLAGELAEQYF. In DNA form, the CDR3 reads TGCGCCAGCAGCTTGGGGTTAGCGGGAGAATTGGCCGAGCAGTACTTC.

This chain joins TRBV5-1 and TRBJ1-5; tentatively, D is TRBD1 (5 bases). Germline-derived CDR1 and CDR2 are SGHRS and YFSETQ. The CDR3 sequence is 13 residues long. With 4 bases removed from V and 11 bases from J, the gap between germline ends came to 16 bases. The CDR3 nucleotides are TGCGCCAGCAGCCTCGGGGAGGGGAAGACCCAGCATTTT. This encodes CASSLGEGKTQHF.

The CDR3 region is CASSLVVEEKLFF. The CDR3 DNA follows: TGTGCCAGCAGCTTAGTTGTAGAGGAAAAACTGTTTTTT. The J gene is TRBJ1-4, the V gene TRBV7-9; D ambiguous. The CDR3 sequence is 13 residues long. Trimming left V 1 base short and J 8 bases short, with 8 bases between. CDR1 is SEHNR, CDR2 FQNEAQ, per germline (reference sequence).

V and J are TRBV27 and TRBJ2-1; D call uncertain. The CDR3 contains 14 residues. Germline CDR1 is MNHEY and CDR2 is SMNVEV (reference sequence). Between the trimmed V and J ends, which lost 4 bases and 4 bases, there was a span of 11 bases. Written as DNA, the CDR3 is TGTGCCAGCAGTTCCCTTTTAGGGTACAATGAGCAGTTCTTC. Protein product: CASSSLLGYNEQFF.

This clone was detected only once. The chain is built from TRBV28 and TRBJ2-3; unclear D gene. The germline CDR1 and CDR2 sequences are MDHEN and SYDVKM. V was trimmed by 6 bases and J by 8 bases, leaving 12 bases between them. The CDR3 totals 12 residues. CDR3: CASSLTVGTQYF. CDR3 nucleotide sequence: TGTGCCAGCAGCCTTACAGTGGGTACGCAGTATTTT.

The J gene is TRBJ1-4, the V gene TRBV7-6, with D perhaps matching TRBD1 (5 bases). The germline gives CDR1 SGHVS, CDR2 FNYEAQ. This CDR3 contains 16 residues. V shed 5 bases and J shed 8 bases, with 21 bases lying between them. The CDR3 nucleotides read TGTGCCAGCAGCCCGAATCCGGGACGGGGAGGGGAAAAACTGTTTTTT. Translated: CASSPNPGRGGEKLFF.

The table lists this clone with a count of one. CDR3 sequence reads: CASRQGTSGRGETQYF. Here the CDR3 DNA reads TGTGCCAGCAGACAAGGGACTAGCGGGAGAGGGGAGACCCAGTACTTC. This sequence joins TRBV25-1 and TRBJ2-5, with 14 bases aligning to TRBD2. V shed 6 bases, J shed 5 bases, and the junction held 8 bases outside the gene matches. CDR3 length: 16 amino acids. Germline CDR1 and CDR2: MGHDK and SYGVNS.

The sample holds one count of this clone. V gene TRBV18 combines with J gene TRBJ2-1; 9 nucleotides align to TRBD1. Germline V lookup: CDR1 KGHSH, CDR2 LQKENI. V was pared by 4 bases and J by 9 bases, with 13 bases of the junction left unmatched. The CDR3 runs to 16 residues. CDR3 sequence (DNA): TGTGCCAGCTCACGCAGCGGGACAGGGCTCTCGTTTGAGCAGTTCTTC. Translating gives CASSRSGTGLSFEQFF. Drawing the rest from reference TRBV18 and TRBJ2-1, the complete variable domain is NAGVMQNPRHLVRRRGQEARLRCSPMKGHSHVYWYRQLPEEGLKFMVYLQKENIIDESGMPKERFSAEFPKEGPSILRIQQVVRGDSAAYFCASSRSGTGLSFEQFFGPGTRLTVL.

This clone was counted a single time. J is TRBJ2-7 and V is TRBV7-9; D may be TRBD1 or TRBD2 (5 bases each). Germline CDR1 SEHNR, CDR2 FQNEAQ (reference sequence). This CDR3 is built from 16 residues. V was cut by 2 bases and J by 0 bases, with 14 bases left in between. CDR3 amino acids: CASSLFRGVGSYEQYF. The CDR3 nucleotides are TGTGCCAGCAGCTTATTTCGAGGGGTAGGCTCCTACGAGCAGTACTTC.

The chain has TRBV4-1 and TRBJ2-1; the match to TRBD2 covers 9 bases. In germline, CDR1 is MGHRA, CDR2 YSYEKL. The CDR3 consists of 16 residues. With V trimmed by 0 bases and J by 7 bases, 7 bases remained unmatched. CDR3 DNA: TGCGCCAGCAGCCAAGAGCGGCTAGCGGGATATAATGAGCAGTTCTTC. The encoded protein is CASSQERLAGYNEQFF.

In the case of this clone: Other DNA sequences in this specimen translate into the identical CDR3. This chain uses TRBV9 with TRBJ2-3, with D uncertain. This CDR3 has 16 amino acids. V lost 0 bases, J lost 1 base, and 12 bases lay in between. Germline CDR1 SGDLS, CDR2 YYNGEE. CDR3 residues: CASSVGPGLRTDTQYF. DNA of the CDR3: TGTGCCAGCAGCGTAGGACCCGGCCTGCGCACAGATACGCAGTATTTT.

At least ten counts were recorded for this clone. Other DNA sequences in this sample translate to the same CDR3. This chain joins TRBV11-1 and TRBJ2-1; D call uncertain. Trimming took 1 base from V and 4 from J, leaving 5 bases between them. This CDR3 spans 13 amino acids. Germline CDR1 SGHAT, CDR2 FQDESV (reference sequence). The DNA of the CDR3 is TGTGCCAGCAGCTTAGGACGGTACAATGAGCAGTTCTTC. This translates into CASSLGRYNEQFF. Variable domain in full (rest from reference TRBV11-1 and TRBJ2-1): EAEVAQSPRYKITEKSQAVAFWCDPISGHATLYWYRQILGQGPELLVQFQDESVVDDSQLPKDRFSAERLKGVDSTLKIQPAELGDSAMYLCASSLGRYNEQFFGPGTRLTVL.

Worth noting for this clone: A much larger clone is a single base away; this may be a read error. The V gene is TRBV7-8, the J gene TRBJ1-5, with TRBD1 identical over 7 bases. CDR3 size: 14 residues. Germline loops: CDR1 SGHVS, CDR2 FQNEAQ. Trimming at V came to 3 bases and at J to 3 bases, leaving 2 bases not matched to a gene. This CDR3 reads CASSLGQPNQPQHF. CDR3 DNA sequence: TGTGCCAGCAGCTTGGGACAGCCCAATCAGCCCCAGCATTTT.

This chain uses TRBV7-9 with TRBJ2-7; D remains unclear. Trimming stripped 6 bases from V and 0 bases from J, with 9 bases between. CDR3 length: 13 residues. CDR1 is SEHNR and CDR2 is FQNEAQ in the germline V gene (reference sequence). This chain's CDR3 is CASRSSISYEQYF. The CDR3 DNA reads as TGTGCCAGCAGATCATCCATCTCCTACGAGCAGTACTTC.

Turning to this clone: One end of the junction does not line up with germline, which may come from a read error. This chain links TRBV11-2 with TRBJ2-1; 8 bases map to TRBD2. This CDR3 is 15 amino acids long. Germline CDR1 SGHAT, CDR2 FQNNGV. CDR3 region: CASSLGAGGYIEQFF. CDR3 coding DNA: TGTGCCAGCAGCTTAGGGGCGGGAGGCTACATTGAGCAGTTCTTC. Filled out from reference TRBV11-2 and TRBJ2-1, the complete variable domain reads EAGVAQSPRYKIIEKRQSVAFWCNPISGHATLYWYQQILGQGPKLLIQFQNNGVVDDSQLPKDRFSAERLKGVDSTLKIQPAKLEDSAVYLCASSLGAGGYIEQFFGPGTRLTVL.

J is TRBJ2-6 and V is TRBV28; 9 bases are a match to TRBD1. Germline CDR1 is MDHEN and CDR2 is SYDVKM. V gave up 8 bases and J gave up 0 bases; unmatched junction bases: 11. CDR3 length: 18 amino acids. The CDR3 reads CASCPRDREFSGANVLTF. In DNA form, the CDR3 reads TGTGCCAGCTGCCCCCGGGACAGGGAGTTCTCTGGGGCCAACGTCCTGACTTTC.

The rearrangement links TRBV4-1 to TRBJ1-4; D perhaps matches TRBD1 (6 bases). This CDR3 spans 15 amino acids. V lost 4 bases, J lost 8 bases, and 17 bases lay in between. From germline, CDR1 is MGHRA and CDR2 YSYEKL. The CDR3 DNA reads as TGCGCCAGCAGCCGATTCCCGGGGGGCGCGGAAAAACTGTTTTTT. Translation gives CASSRFPGGAEKLFF.

On this clone itself: The junction does not match germline at one end; this may be a read error. The V gene is TRBV5-1, the J gene TRBJ2-7, with no clear D. From germline, CDR1 is SGHRS and CDR2 YFSETQ. This CDR3 has 15 residues. Written as DNA, the CDR3 is TGTGCCAGCAGCTTGTTTGGCAGCCGATCCTACGAGCAGTACTTC. Residues: CASSLFGSRSYEQYF. Full variable domain (outside the CDR3, taken from reference TRBV5-1 and TRBJ2-7): KAGVTQTPRYLIKTRGQQVTLSCSPISGHRSVSWYQQTPGQGLQFLFEYFSETQRNKGNFPGRFSGRQFSNSRSEMNVSTLELGDSALYLCASSLFGSRSYEQYFGPGTRLTVT.

The V call is TRBV11-3, the J call TRBJ2-1; 11 nucleotides align to TRBD2. Germline V gene lookup returns CDR1 SGHNT and CDR2 YENEEA. V was pared by 5 bases and J by 12 bases, with 6 bases of the junction left unmatched. The CDR3 is 13 residues long. The CDR3 region has the DNA TGTGCCAGCAGCGGGACTAGCGGTAGGGGGCAGTTCTTC. This codes for CASSGTSGRGQFF.

The chain has TRBV30 and TRBJ1-5; D call uncertain. Trimming cost V 3 bases and J 6 bases, with 18 bases left between them. Looked up from germline, CDR1 is GTSNPN and CDR2 is SVGIG (reference sequence). The CDR3 totals 15 residues. The CDR3 coding sequence is TGTGCCTGGAGCCTAGAGCGGGGTGGAGGTCAGCCCCAGCATTTT. Translating it yields CAWSLERGGGQPQHF.

The genes are TRBV27 and TRBJ2-1; D is uncertain. The germline CDR1 and CDR2 sequences are MNHEY and SMNVEV (reference sequence). The germline V and J ends were trimmed by 3 bases and 0 bases, with 3 bases remaining between them. CDR3 length: 13 residues. The CDR3 region is CASSFTSYNEQFF. In nucleotides, the CDR3 is TGTGCCAGCAGTTTCACCTCCTACAATGAGCAGTTCTTC.

This chain joins TRBV5-1 and TRBJ1-1, with TRBD1 matching over 11 bases. The CDR3 runs to 16 residues. V shed 0 bases, J shed 4 bases, and the junction held 5 bases outside the gene matches. Germline V CDR1 and CDR2: SGHRS, YFSETQ. The CDR3 DNA reads as TGCGCCAGCAGCTTGGGGGACAGGGGGTATAGCACTGAAGCTTTCTTT. Translating it yields CASSLGDRGYSTEAFF. Filled out from reference TRBV5-1 and TRBJ1-1, the complete variable domain reads KAGVTQTPRYLIKTRGQQVTLSCSPISGHRSVSWYQQTPGQGLQFLFEYFSETQRNKGNFPGRFSGRQFSNSRSEMNVSTLELGDSALYLCASSLGDRGYSTEAFFGQGTRLTVV.

This clone was seen only a few times. The sample holds other DNA sequences that translate to the same CDR3. This chain links TRBV7-9 with TRBJ1-5; D remains ambiguous. Germline assignment: CDR1 SEHNR and CDR2 FQNEAQ (reference sequence). Between the trimmed V and J ends, which lost 1 base and 1 base, there was a span of 2 bases. The length of the CDR3 is 13 residues. CDR3 amino acids: CASSLDSNQPQHF. In nucleotides, the CDR3 is TGTGCCAGCAGCTTAGACAGCAATCAGCCCCAGCATTTT.

This clone has at least ten counts. Other DNA sequences in the sample encode the same CDR3. V is TRBV5-6 and J is TRBJ1-5, with 9 bases aligning to TRBD1. Losses at the gene ends were 3 bases for V and 2 bases for J; bases not matched to a gene: 3. The CDR3 runs 15 residues. In germline, CDR1 is SGHDT, CDR2 YYEEEE. This CDR3 reads CASSSGQGGNQPQHF. The DNA for the CDR3 is TGTGCCAGCAGCTCGGGACAGGGTGGCAATCAGCCCCAGCATTTT.

This clone was counted between two and nine times. This chain joins TRBV5-6 and TRBJ2-5; D call uncertain. The V and J ends lost 1 base and 2 bases respectively, with 6 bases between them. CDR1 is SGHDT, CDR2 YYEEEE, per germline. This CDR3 has 13 residues. CDR3 loop: CASSLFRQETQYF. The CDR3 DNA reads TGTGCCAGCAGCTTGTTCAGACAAGAGACCCAGTACTTC.

On this clone itself: One base away lies a much larger clone, so this may be a sequencing read error. J is TRBJ2-3 and V is TRBV6-5; D gene unclear. Trimming removed 5 bases at V and 0 bases at J, with 9 bases between. This CDR3 is built from 14 residues. From germline, CDR1 is MNHEY and CDR2 SVGAGI. The CDR3 loop is CASSVSRSTDTQYF. The CDR3 region has the DNA TGTGCCAGCAGTGTTAGCAGGAGCACAGATACGCAGTATTTT.

The gene calls are TRBV9 and TRBJ1-4, with D perhaps TRBD1 (5 bases). CDR3 length equals 15 residues. Germline CDR1 is SGDLS and CDR2 is YYNGEE. The V and J ends lost 0 bases and 2 bases respectively, with 8 bases between them. CDR3 in DNA: TGTGCCAGCAGCGTAGAGGGGTGGACTAATGAAAAACTGTTTTTT. Protein product: CASSVEGWTNEKLFF.

Note on this clone: A read error is possible here, since a much larger clone lies one base away. This rearrangement joins TRBV28 to TRBJ1-4; D may be TRBD1 (5 bases). The CDR3 runs 15 residues. Germline V gene sequence: CDR1 MDHEN, CDR2 SYDVKM. The CDR3 nucleotides are TGTGCCAGCAGGCGCAGGGTAGGGACCAGTGAAAAACTGCTTTTT. Encoded protein: CASRRRVGTSEKLLF.

This rearrangement joins TRBV28 to TRBJ2-5; D not resolved. Looked up from germline, CDR1 is MDHEN and CDR2 is SYDVKM. The CDR3 runs 13 residues. V was cut by 0 bases and J by 4 bases, with 6 bases left in between. The CDR3 DNA is TGTGCCAGCAGTTTATGGACAATAGAGACCCAGTACTTC. The encoded protein is CASSLWTIETQYF.